The T cell receptor (beta chain) described here comes from a study of CD8 T cells in ankylosing spondylitis. This CDR3 contains 16 residues. Unmatched junction bases numbered 8, after V lost 4 bases and J lost 3 bases. Germline CDR1 reads SEHNR; CDR2 reads FQNEAQ (reference sequence). Quantitative 5'-RACE with molecular barcodes was used to make the TCR beta libraries. One entry per CDR3 protein, called by TCRdb with MiXCR from the 5' RACE reads. The sample shows about 220,000 distinct CDR3 sequences, 15% to 20% of them seen only once. Notes on the study in general: Seemingly distinctive of ankylosing spondylitis blood was a TCR beta motif formed by eight highly homologous variants.

This clonotype showed up just once. The antigen remains unidentified. V is TRBV7-9 and J is TRBJ2-2, with 7 bases that match TRBD2. The TCR originated in a male donor with ankylosing spondylitis. What was sequenced was blood, either unsorted or a sorted T cell fraction (not recorded which). The CDR3 loop reads CASSSLGGSYTGELFF. The CDR3 DNA reads TGTGCCAGCAGCTCCCTGGGCGGGAGCTACACCGGGGAGCTGTTTTTT.